This TCR beta chain is drawn from a study of blood T cell repertoires in COVID-19. Study as a whole: Acute and convalescent COVID-19 specimens originated in the United States, Italy and Spain.

In the original analysis: Researchers report that nucleated cell counts were estimated from reference gene primer amplification. The protocol was immunoSEQ multiplex PCR, while the TCRdb copy is restricted to in-frame clones and leaves out a portion. V and J calls and clone size come straight from that table; D and trimming were deduced from the DNA. The table lists roughly 60,000 clones, almost 85% of them singletons. Germline CDR1 and CDR2: SGHRS and YFSETQ. J gave up 2 bases and V 3 bases, and 5 bases lay outside the gene matches. CDR3 length: 15 residues. This TCR was sampled from a man between 60 and 75 years old with acute or convalescent COVID-19. This rearrangement joins TRBV5-1 to TRBJ1-5; 7 bases fit TRBD1. Sequenced material: peripheral blood. The chain's CDR3 is CASSSSGQGNQPQHF. For the CDR3, the DNA is TGCGCCAGCAGCTCGTCAGGACAGGGCAATCAGCCCCAGCATTTT.